This TCR beta chain came from a study of T cell changes during pregnancy in multiple sclerosis. V was cut by 0 bases and J by 4 bases, with 7 bases left in between. Per germline, CDR1 GTSNPN and CDR2 SVGIG (reference sequence). The CDR3 runs 13 residues. This table comes from immunoSEQ multiplex PCR, and its TCRdb copy is limited to in-frame clones, with some not included. The sample has tens of thousands of clones, 92% seen once. This sequence originates from a female donor in good health, enrolled as a control in a pregnancy study. V is TRBV30 and J is TRBJ2-1; D gene uncertain. The sequences come from peripheral blood, collected in the first trimester of pregnancy. CDR3 region: CAWSVIAYNEQFF. The DNA of the CDR3 is TGTGCCTGGAGTGTGATAGCTTACAATGAGCAGTTCTTC.